Listed below are T cell receptor beta chains from one sample, sequenced in a study of Ad26.COV2.S vaccination and SARS-CoV-2 variants. Assay: immunoSEQ multiplex PCR; the TCRdb copy retains only in-frame clones and omits some. The sample lists a few hundred thousand clones; about 91% were seen once. The material was peripheral blood, obtained in a trial of Ad26.COV2.S vaccine versus placebo. These receptors came from a person aged 18 to 59 who received the Ad26.COV2.S COVID-19 vaccine or a placebo. CDR3s include the opening cysteine and the closing phenylalanine or tryptophan. Fields, in order: V gene, J gene, D gene, clone size, CDR3 length, CDR3 protein, CDR3 DNA. A D gene is named only where the DNA matches it firmly. Some rows mark clone size as missing; the rest say once, few, many or name a class of expanded clone.

TRBV18	TRBJ1-1	-	few	13	CASSPLVNTEAFF	TGTGCCAGCTCACCACTGGTGAACACTGAAGCTTTCTTT
TRBV3-1/TRBV3-2	TRBJ2-4	-	once	13	CASSQANINIQYF	TGTGCCAGCAGCCAAGCGAATATTAACATTCAGTACTTC
TRBV30	TRBJ2-1	-	-	14	CACSSGAGYNEQFF	TGTGCCTGTTCTTCAGGGGCGGGTTACAATGAGCAGTTCTTC
TRBV5-5	TRBJ2-7	TRBD2	-	17	CASSLGVLQREGREQYF	TGTGCCAGCAGCCTCGGAGTTTTGCAGCGGGAGGGCCGCGAGCAGTACTTC
TRBV27	TRBJ1-5	-	-	17	CASSLARGRGSNQPQHF	TGTGCCAGCAGTTTAGCCCGGGGAAGGGGAAGCAATCAGCCCCAGCATTTT
TRBV2	TRBJ1-1	TRBD1	-	13	CASSTDRDTEAFF	TGTGCCAGCAGTACGGACAGGGATACTGAAGCTTTCTTT
TRBV7-6	TRBJ2-5	TRBD2	once	14	CASSWTSGPETQYF	TGTGCCAGCAGCTGGACTAGCGGGCCAGAGACCCAGTACTTC
TRBV6-5	TRBJ1-4	-	-	12	CASRIGDGKLFF	TGTGCCAGCAGAATAGGCGACGGGAAACTGTTTTTT
TRBV29-1	TRBJ2-2	-	-	14	CSVEGTPVTGELFF	TGCAGCGTTGAAGGCACCCCTGTCACCGGGGAGCTGTTTTTT
TRBV7-9	TRBJ2-5	-	once	15	CASSWAAGRQETQYF	TGTGCCAGCAGCTGGGCCGCAGGTAGACAAGAGACCCAGTACTTC
TRBV7-8	TRBJ2-7	-	-	16	CASSLRGIGPPYEQYF	TGTGCCAGCAGCTTAAGGGGGATAGGTCCCCCCTACGAGCAGTACTTC
TRBV2	TRBJ1-5	TRBD1	-	17	CASSSLDRGSRNQPQHF	TGTGCCAGCAGTTCGCTGGACAGGGGGTCACGAAATCAGCCCCAGCATTTT
TRBV10-3	TRBJ1-1	-	-	13	CAIRRTENTEAFF	TGTGCCATCAGGCGGACAGAGAACACTGAAGCTTTCTTT
TRBV29-1	TRBJ2-7	-	-	13	CSVEGPSTYEQYF	TGCAGCGTTGAAGGACCTTCAACCTACGAGCAGTACTTC
TRBV15	TRBJ1-5	TRBD1	-	15	CATSRTGGFHQPQHF	TGTGCCACCAGCAGAACAGGGGGCTTCCATCAGCCCCAGCATTTT
TRBV27	TRBJ2-7	TRBD1	-	17	CASSLFSIGQGANEQYF	TGTGCCAGCAGTTTATTTAGCATAGGACAGGGTGCGAACGAGCAGTACTTC
TRBV6-5	TRBJ1-3	-	-	14	CASSRGLGGNTIYF	TGTGCCAGCAGCCGGGGACTTGGTGGAAACACCATATATTTT
TRBV29-1	TRBJ2-1	TRBD2	-	15	CSGEAGTSGRFEQFF	TGCAGCGGCGAGGCCGGGACTAGCGGGAGGTTTGAGCAGTTCTTC
TRBV6-4	TRBJ2-1	TRBD2	-	14	CASTGGSRVNEQFF	TGTGCCAGCACGGGCGGGAGTAGGGTCAATGAGCAGTTCTTC
TRBV7-8	TRBJ2-7	-	-	16	CASSFGWDLSSYEQYF	TGTGCCAGCAGTTTCGGATGGGACTTGAGCTCCTACGAGCAGTACTTC
TRBV5-4	TRBJ1-3	-	-	14	CASSLEGTGNTIYF	TGTGCCAGCAGCTTGGAGGGAACTGGAAACACCATATATTTT
TRBV6-5	TRBJ2-5	-	-	15	CASSRSPGPQETQYF	TGTGCCAGCAGCCGATCCCCGGGACCTCAAGAGACCCAGTACTTC
TRBV23-1	TRBJ2-5	-	-	18	CASSQSYLESQGRETQYF	TGCGCCAGCAGTCAATCGTATCTGGAATCGCAGGGGCGAGAGACCCAGTACTTC
TRBV6-5	TRBJ2-7	-	once	15	CASSYRGLGGYEQYF	TGTGCCAGCAGTTACCGGGGACTGGGGGGCTACGAGCAGTACTTC
TRBV5-1	TRBJ2-1	-	-	14	CASSLVGTDNEQFF	TGCGCCAGCAGCTTGGTCGGGACCGACAATGAGCAGTTCTTC
TRBV4-1	TRBJ2-5	TRBD2	-	16	CASSQERASGRETQYF	TGCGCCAGCAGCCAAGAACGGGCTAGCGGGAGGGAGACCCAGTACTTC
TRBV28	TRBJ1-5	TRBD1	-	13	CASRRTGGEPQHF	TGTGCCAGCAGAAGGACAGGGGGCGAGCCCCAGCATTTT
TRBV7-9	TRBJ1-6	-	few	13	CASRSSENSPLHF	TGTGCCAGCAGGTCGAGTGAGAATTCACCCCTCCACTTT
TRBV6-5	TRBJ2-3	-	-	15	CASRTQGKLTDTQYF	TGTGCCAGCAGGACGCAGGGAAAACTCACAGATACGCAGTATTTT
TRBV5-4	TRBJ2-7	-	-	15	CASSSPDGAYHEQYF	TGTGCCAGCAGCTCCCCTGATGGGGCGTACCACGAGCAGTACTTC
TRBV5-1	TRBJ2-5	-	-	17	CASTRTGGVGGKETQYF	TGCGCCAGCACCCGAACCGGAGGGGTTGGGGGGAAAGAGACCCAGTACTTC
TRBV7-6	TRBJ2-3	TRBD2	-	17	CASSLVAGGGGTDTQYF	TGTGCCAGCAGCTTAGTAGCGGGGGGCGGTGGCACAGATACGCAGTATTTT
TRBV7-9	TRBJ2-1	TRBD1	-	14	CASSFSDRGNEQFF	TGTGCCAGCAGCTTTAGTGACAGGGGCAATGAGCAGTTCTTC